The source of this T cell receptor (beta chain) is a study of cytomegalovirus exposure and HLA in healthy donors. Both 60 Vbeta primers and 13 Jbeta primers went into the PCR. TCRdb's copy holds only in-frame clones and misses some; the assay was immunoSEQ multiplex PCR. The table includes over 80,000 clones, approximately 74% detected once. Germline V gives CDR1 KGHSH, CDR2 LQKENI. V was cut by 2 bases and J by 5 bases, with 15 bases left in between. This CDR3 contains 15 residues. The rearrangement links TRBV18 to TRBJ1-1, with D possibly matching TRBD1 (6 bases). Sequenced input: PBMCs. The sequence derives from a woman aged 70-85 years in good health and CMV-seropositive. The CDR3 sequence: CASSPGQGPLTEAFF. The CDR3 DNA reads TGTGCCAGCTCACCAGGTCAGGGGCCCCTGACTGAAGCTTTCTTT.